Listed below are T cell receptor beta chains from one sample, sequenced in a study of CD8 T cells in ankylosing spondylitis. Via MiXCR, TCRdb re-called the 5' RACE reads, giving one row per CDR3 protein. The profile shows more than 150,000 distinct CDR3 sequences, around 13% of them singletons. The specimen sequenced was blood, either unsorted or a sorted T cell fraction (not recorded which). The source is a male donor with ankylosing spondylitis or in good health (not recorded which). Both conserved end residues are part of each CDR3. Each record gives: J gene, clone size, V gene, D gene, CDR3 protein, CDR3 DNA. D genes are given only for firm matches. Size is omitted from some rows. Given values are once, few, many or a class for expanded clones.

>TRBJ1-4|few|TRBV30|-
CAWEGSEKLFF
TGTGCCTGGGAGGGGAGTGAAAAACTGTTTTTT
>TRBJ2-1|many|TRBV6-5|-
CASSYGSGAYNEQFF
TGTGCCAGCAGTTACGGGTCGGGAGCCTACAATGAGCAGTTCTTC
>TRBJ2-1|many|TRBV5-1|TRBD1
CASSFGTGKFF
TGCGCCAGCAGCTTCGGGACAGGGAAGTTCTTC
>TRBJ2-3|-|TRBV7-9|-
CASSLAQGPTDTQYF
TGTGCCAGCAGCTTAGCCCAGGGACCCACAGATACGCAGTATTTT
>TRBJ1-5|-|TRBV12-3/TRBV12-4|-
CASSSPGGSSQPQHF
TGTGCCAGCAGTTCCCCAGGAGGATCGTCACAGCCCCAGCATTTT
>TRBJ2-2|few|TRBV7-6|-
CASNVGQGVTGELFF
TGTGCCAGCAATGTGGGGCAAGGGGTTACCGGGGAGCTGTTTTTT
>TRBJ2-7|-|TRBV4-1|-
CASSHGGVGQVSSHSYEQYF
TGCGCCAGCAGCCACGGCGGGGTGGGACAAGTTTCCTCACACTCCTACGAGCAGTACTTC
>TRBJ2-2|few|TRBV5-1|TRBD2
CASSPGTSGGRKLFF
TGCGCCAGCAGCCCGGGGACTAGCGGGGGCCGGAAGCTGTTTTTT
>TRBJ2-2|-|TRBV15|-
CATSSGRGAGELFF
TGTGCCACCAGCTCCGGGCGGGGCGCCGGGGAGCTGTTTTTT
>TRBJ2-1|many|TRBV5-1|TRBD1
CASSFRQGLNNEQFF
TGCGCCAGCAGCTTTCGACAGGGGTTGAACAATGAGCAGTTCTTC
>TRBJ2-5|few|TRBV7-9|TRBD2
CASRRLTSGRGETQYF
TGTGCCAGCAGACGGCTCACTAGCGGGAGGGGAGAGACCCAGTACTTC
>TRBJ2-7|-|TRBV5-1|-
CASSLATTGHEQYF
TGCGCCAGCAGCTTGGCCACCACAGGGCATGAGCAGTACTTC
>TRBJ1-1|few|TRBV12-3/TRBV12-4|-
CASNMGGVTEAFF
TGTGCCAGTAATATGGGGGGAGTCACTGAAGCTTTCTTT
>TRBJ2-5|-|TRBV4-1|TRBD1
CASSRQGEQETQYF
TGCGCCAGCAGCCGACAGGGCGAACAAGAGACCCAGTACTTC
>TRBJ2-2|-|TRBV5-1|-
CASSLITGELFF
TGCGCCAGCAGCTTGATTACCGGGGAGCTGTTTTTT
>TRBJ2-1|few|TRBV7-6|-
CASSFGIYNEQFF
TGTGCCAGCAGCTTCGGTATCTACAATGAGCAGTTCTTC
>TRBJ2-1|-|TRBV12-3/TRBV12-4|TRBD2
CASSPGTSAGDEQFF
TGTGCCAGCAGTCCTGGGACTAGCGCTGGGGATGAGCAGTTCTTC
>TRBJ1-1|-|TRBV7-8|TRBD1
CASSLVDRGRNTEAFF
TGTGCCAGCAGCTTAGTAGACAGGGGACGGAACACTGAAGCTTTCTTT
>TRBJ2-7|-|TRBV6-1|TRBD1
CASSGQGANEQYF
TGTGCCAGCAGCGGACAGGGGGCCAACGAGCAGTACTTC
>TRBJ2-7|many|TRBV29-1|-
CSVEESAEQYF
TGCAGCGTTGAAGAGTCGGCCGAGCAGTACTTC
>TRBJ2-7|few|TRBV20-1|-
CSARDVGYEQYF
TGCAGTGCTAGAGATGTAGGATACGAGCAGTACTTC
>TRBJ2-1|few|TRBV7-8|-
CASSFDRDGLLSYNEQFF
TGTGCCAGCAGCTTTGACCGGGACGGCCTACTCTCCTACAATGAGCAGTTCTTC
>TRBJ2-1|few|TRBV5-1|-
CASSLVKGGVPYNEQFF
TGCGCCAGCAGCTTGGTAAAGGGGGGGGTGCCTTACAATGAGCAGTTCTTC
>TRBJ2-2|many|TRBV29-1|-
CSVGETGNTGELFF
TGCAGCGTTGGTGAGACAGGGAACACCGGGGAGCTGTTTTTT
>TRBJ1-4|-|TRBV15|TRBD1
CATSSQGRDEKLFF
TGTGCCACCAGCTCACAGGGGAGGGATGAAAAACTGTTTTTT
>TRBJ2-7|-|TRBV12-2|-
CASRLAYSNRDEQYF
TGTGCAAGTCGCTTAGCGTATAGCAACAGGGACGAGCAGTACTTC
>TRBJ1-3|-|TRBV20-1|-
CSAPPPLDTSGNTIYF
TGCAGTGCCCCCCCCCCATTGGACACTTCTGGAAACACCATATATTTT
>TRBJ1-2|-|TRBV6-1|TRBD1
CASTPGGIANYGYTF
TGTGCCAGCACTCCAGGGGGCATCGCTAACTATGGCTACACCTTC
>TRBJ2-2|many|TRBV9|-
CASSNYIGQGITGELFF
TGTGCCAGCTCGAATTATATTGGCCAGGGGATCACCGGGGAGCTGTTTTTT
>TRBJ2-2|-|TRBV5-6|-
CASSLAAGEFTGELFF
TGTGCCAGCAGCTTGGCGGCAGGGGAATTCACCGGGGAGCTGTTTTTT
>TRBJ2-3|-|TRBV5-1|-
CASTQGLSADTQYF
TGCGCCAGCACTCAGGGACTTTCGGCAGATACGCAGTATTTT
>TRBJ2-7|-|TRBV4-1|-
CASSPGASPEQYF
TGCGCCAGCAGCCCTGGGGCCTCCCCCGAGCAGTACTTC
>TRBJ2-2|-|TRBV5-1|TRBD2
CASSSGLGNTGELFF
TGCGCCAGCAGCTCGGGACTAGGCAACACCGGGGAGCTGTTTTTT
>TRBJ2-7|few|TRBV11-3|-
CASSLFVGEQYF
TGTGCCAGCAGCTTATTCGTGGGCGAGCAGTACTTC
>TRBJ2-5|-|TRBV19|TRBD1
CASSARSGTGAETQYF
TGTGCCAGTAGTGCGCGCTCCGGGACAGGGGCAGAGACCCAGTACTTC
>TRBJ2-7|few|TRBV30|-
CAWSVQVAEQYF
TGTGCCTGGAGTGTACAAGTTGCCGAGCAGTACTTC
>TRBJ2-1|-|TRBV11-3|TRBD1
CASSLYRGYNEQFF
TGTGCCAGCAGCTTATACAGGGGCTACAATGAGCAGTTCTTC
>TRBJ2-7|few|TRBV27|TRBD2
CASSPLTSGTYEQYF
TGTGCCAGCAGTCCCCTGACTAGCGGGACCTACGAGCAGTACTTC
>TRBJ2-5|many|TRBV29-1|-
CSVGPDSLYQETQYF
TGCAGCGTCGGTCCGGACAGCCTGTACCAAGAGACCCAGTACTTC
>TRBJ2-1|few|TRBV12-3/TRBV12-4|-
CASSLDLVEQFF
TGTGCCAGCAGCCTGGACCTCGTTGAGCAGTTCTTC
>TRBJ2-1|few|TRBV27|-
CASSYPAGPDNEQFF
TGTGCCAGCAGTTACCCAGCGGGCCCAGACAATGAGCAGTTCTTC
>TRBJ2-7|-|TRBV5-1|-
CASSWYSGSYEQYF
TGCGCCAGCAGCTGGTACAGTGGATCCTACGAGCAGTACTTC
>TRBJ2-1|few|TRBV5-1|-
CASSMASYNEQFF
TGCGCCAGCAGCATGGCCTCATACAATGAGCAGTTCTTC
>TRBJ1-5|-|TRBV6-6|-
CASSSPNRVYSNQPQHF
TGTGCCAGCAGTTCCCCCAACAGGGTTTATAGCAATCAGCCCCAGCATTTT
>TRBJ1-2|-|TRBV29-1|-
CSVESMYGYTF
TGCAGCGTTGAAAGCATGTATGGCTACACCTTC